Below are 10 T cell receptor beta chains sequenced from a single sample in a study of control samples from healthy donors and cancer patients. Using immunoSEQ multiplex PCR, the repertoire was profiled, and TCRdb retains in-frame clones only, with some absent. This table has some 74,000 clones, about 88% appearing once. The sequenced material came from blood. These receptors all come from a woman aged 45 to 65 in good health.

The rearrangement links TRBV7-9 to TRBJ1-3; D uncertain. V was pared by 0 bases and J by 0 bases, with 6 bases between. The CDR3 consists of 15 residues. The germline CDR1 and CDR2 sequences are SEHNR and FQNEAQ (reference sequence). DNA of the CDR3: TGTGCCAGCAGCTTAGCAGTTCTCTCTGGAAACACCATATATTTT. This gives the protein CASSLAVLSGNTIYF.

V and J are TRBV2 and TRBJ2-1; D not resolved. The CDR3 covers 11 residues. Germline V CDR1 and CDR2: SNHLY, FYNNEI. With 3 bases removed from V and 14 bases from J, the gap between germline ends came to 11 bases. CDR3: CASSDRALEFF. The CDR3 nucleotides are TGTGCCAGCAGTGACCGGGCCCTGGAGTTCTTC.

The gene calls are TRBV4-2 and TRBJ2-2; the D gene is possibly TRBD2 (5 bases). V lost 1 base, J lost 5 bases, and 8 bases lay in between. The CDR3 contains 14 residues. The germline CDR1 and CDR2 sequences are LGHNA and YNFKEQ. In DNA, the CDR3 is TGTGCCAGCAGCCAAGTTACGGGGACCGGGGAGCTGTTTTTT. It yields the protein CASSQVTGTGELFF.

The rearrangement uses TRBV27 and TRBJ1-2; weak D call: TRBD1 (5 bases). This CDR3 has 14 residues. From germline, CDR1 is MNHEY and CDR2 SMNVEV (reference sequence). V was pared by 4 bases and J by 9 bases, with 18 bases between. Here the CDR3 DNA reads TGTGCCAGCAGTTCATCGGGGGGTCTATTTAGCTACACCTTC. Its translation is CASSSSGGLFSYTF.

The V call is TRBV5-4, the J call TRBJ1-2; 7 nucleotides line up with TRBD1. CDR3 length: 14 amino acids. Germline V gives CDR1 SGHNT, CDR2 YYREEE (reference sequence). Germline trimming cut 4 bases from V and 5 bases from J; bases unmatched to any gene: 8. The CDR3 DNA is TGTGCCAGCAGCGGGGAACAGGGGAGATATGGCTACACCTTC. Translating it yields CASSGEQGRYGYTF.

This clone showed up just a few times. The rearrangement links TRBV6-5 to TRBJ2-2, with D tentatively TRBD1 (6 bases). Deletions cut 8 bases from V and 4 bases from J, with 17 bases between. CDR3 size: 15 residues. The germline V gene has CDR1 MNHEY and CDR2 SVGAGI. CDR3 nucleotides: TGTGCCAGCTCCTGGACAGCCCAGGTCACCGGGGAGCTGTTTTTT. This translates into CASSWTAQVTGELFF.

This clone came up once. The chain couples TRBV11-2 to TRBJ1-3; D not certain. Germline CDR1 SGHAT, CDR2 FQNNGV. The CDR3 loop spans 16 amino acids. V was cut by 3 bases and J by 0 bases, with 12 bases left in between. The DNA for the CDR3 is TGTGCCAGCAGCTTTCGAGGAGCTAGCTCTGGAAACACCATATATTTT. Its translation: CASSFRGASSGNTIYF.

This clone was detected only a few times. The chain has TRBV5-6 and TRBJ1-3; D remains ambiguous. In germline, CDR1 is SGHDT, CDR2 YYEEEE. Trimming stripped 2 bases from V and 5 bases from J, with 5 bases between. This CDR3 region has 12 residues. The CDR3 bases are TGTGCCAGCAGCTTCGAAAGAAACACCATATATTTT. It is translated as CASSFERNTIYF.

The chain is built from TRBV5-1 and TRBJ1-2; no reliable D call. Germline loops: CDR1 SGHRS, CDR2 YFSETQ. CDR3 length: 14 residues. V lost 0 bases and J lost 4, with 10 bases in between. The DNA for the CDR3 is TGCGCCAGCAGCTTGGAGGTGGGAGGCTATGGCTACACCTTC. Protein sequence: CASSLEVGGYGYTF.

The chain couples TRBV4-2 to TRBJ1-1; D not certain. This CDR3 has 14 amino acids. The germline CDR1 and CDR2 sequences are LGHNA and YNFKEQ. Trimming took off 0 bases at V and 4 bases at J, with 9 bases between the two ends. The CDR3 here is CASSQDSGFTEAFF. DNA for the CDR3: TGTGCCAGCAGCCAAGATTCGGGTTTCACTGAAGCTTTCTTT.